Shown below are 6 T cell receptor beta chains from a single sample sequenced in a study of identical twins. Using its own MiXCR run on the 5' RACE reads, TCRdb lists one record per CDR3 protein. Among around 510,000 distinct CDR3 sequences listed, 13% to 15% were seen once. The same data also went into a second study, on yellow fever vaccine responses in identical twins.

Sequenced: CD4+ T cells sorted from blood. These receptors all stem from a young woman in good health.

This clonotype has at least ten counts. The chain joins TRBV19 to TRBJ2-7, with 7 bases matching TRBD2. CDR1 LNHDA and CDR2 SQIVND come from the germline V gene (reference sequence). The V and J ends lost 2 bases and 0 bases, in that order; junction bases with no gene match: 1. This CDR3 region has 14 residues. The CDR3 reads CASSIRGDSYEQYF. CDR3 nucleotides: TGTGCCAGTAGTATACGGGGGGACTCCTACGAGCAGTACTTC.

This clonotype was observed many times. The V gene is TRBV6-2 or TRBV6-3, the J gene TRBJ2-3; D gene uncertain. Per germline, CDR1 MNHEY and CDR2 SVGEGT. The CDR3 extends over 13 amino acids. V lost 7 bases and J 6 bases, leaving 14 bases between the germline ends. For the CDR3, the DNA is TGTGCCAGCACCTTATCTGGACGTGATACGCAGTATTTT. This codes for CASTLSGRDTQYF.

The CDR3 is CASSQGLTETTGELFF. The CDR3 nucleotides are TGTGCCAGCAGCCAAGGCCTGACGGAGACGACCGGGGAGCTGTTTTTT. This chain connects TRBV4-2 to TRBJ2-2; D gene ambiguous. V was trimmed by 1 base and J by 5 bases, leaving 14 bases between them. There are 16 residues in the CDR3. CDR1 and CDR2 (germline): LGHNA, YNFKEQ.

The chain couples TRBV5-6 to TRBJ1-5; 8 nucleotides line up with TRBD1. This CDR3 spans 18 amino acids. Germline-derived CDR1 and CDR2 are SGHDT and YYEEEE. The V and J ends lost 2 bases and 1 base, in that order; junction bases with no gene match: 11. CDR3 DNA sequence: TGTGCCAGCAGCTTCCGGGCAGGGGGCTCCTTAAGCAATCAGCCCCAGCATTTT. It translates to CASSFRAGGSLSNQPQHF.

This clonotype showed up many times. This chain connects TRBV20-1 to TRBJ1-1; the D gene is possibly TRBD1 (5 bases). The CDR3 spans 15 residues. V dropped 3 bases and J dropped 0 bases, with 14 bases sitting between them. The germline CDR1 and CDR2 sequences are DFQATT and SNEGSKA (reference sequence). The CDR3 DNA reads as TGCAGTGCTAGTCTCCCAGGGTTAATGAACACTGAAGCTTTCTTT. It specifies CSASLPGLMNTEAFF.

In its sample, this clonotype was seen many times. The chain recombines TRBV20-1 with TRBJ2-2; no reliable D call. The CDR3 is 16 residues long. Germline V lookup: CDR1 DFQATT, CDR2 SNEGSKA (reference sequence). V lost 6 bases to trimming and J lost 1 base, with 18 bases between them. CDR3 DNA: TGCAGTGCCACACGGTCCGCCGGGTTGAACACCGGGGAGCTGTTTTTT. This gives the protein CSATRSAGLNTGELFF.